Below, one TCR beta chain is given with its context. What it binds is not known. The donors (healthy individuals) were bone marrow donors. The data were obtained in a study of cytomegalovirus exposure and HLA in healthy donors. The PCR contained 60 Vbeta and 13 Jbeta primers. Here immunoSEQ multiplex PCR was the method, and the copy in TCRdb shows in-frame clones only, minus some. This sample carries over 150,000 clones, 79% of them seen once, and the ten largest clones take roughly 1.6%. Study results and caveats: Serostatus for CMV was the only available immune exposure information.

The ends were cut back, 2 bases at V and 3 bases at J, with 8 bases in the middle. Germline lookup yields CDR1 MGHRA and CDR2 YSYEKL. The CDR3 spans 14 residues. Sequenced material: PBMCs. This TCR was recovered from a woman under 30 in good health and CMV-seronegative. This rearrangement joins TRBV4-1 to TRBJ1-3, with D tentatively TRBD1 (6 bases). CDR3 DNA: TGCGCCAGCAGCCAAAAGGGGGTTGGAAACACCATATATTTT. Protein: CASSQKGVGNTIYF.